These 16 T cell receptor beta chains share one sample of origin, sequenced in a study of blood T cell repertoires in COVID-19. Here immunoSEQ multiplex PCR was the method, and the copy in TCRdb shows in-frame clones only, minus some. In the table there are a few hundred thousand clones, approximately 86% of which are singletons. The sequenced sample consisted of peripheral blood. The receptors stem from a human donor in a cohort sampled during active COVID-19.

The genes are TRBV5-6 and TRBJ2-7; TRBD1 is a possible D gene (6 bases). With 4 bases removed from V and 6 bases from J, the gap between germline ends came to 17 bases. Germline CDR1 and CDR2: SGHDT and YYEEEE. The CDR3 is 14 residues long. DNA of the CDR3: TGTGCCAGCAGCCTCAGGGGCTCTTTTTCCGAGCAGTACTTC. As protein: CASSLRGSFSEQYF.

This CDR3 reads CASSLGGVAGQNSVYEQYF. The DNA of the CDR3 is TGTGCCAGCAGCTTAGGGGGGGTAGCGGGACAAAATTCAGTCTACGAGCAGTACTTC. The rearrangement uses TRBV5-4 and TRBJ2-7; TRBD2 agrees at 8 bases. CDR3 length: 19 amino acids. With V trimmed by 2 bases and J by 3 bases, 19 bases remained unmatched. CDR1 and CDR2 from the germline V gene are SGHNT and YYREEE (reference sequence).

CDR3 nucleotides: TGCAGCGCGACACAGGGGTATGGCTACACCTTC. It specifies CSATQGYGYTF. J is TRBJ1-2 and V is TRBV29-1, with TRBD1 identical over 7 bases. Looked up from germline, CDR1 is SQVTM and CDR2 is ANQGSEA. The trim removed 7 bases at V and 5 bases at J, leaving 4 bases unmatched. The CDR3 consists of 11 residues.

The CDR3 DNA reads TGTGCCAGCAGTGCCCAAGGGGGCAGTTCACCCCTCCACTTT. Its protein is CASSAQGGSSPLHF. The V gene is TRBV25-1, the J gene TRBJ1-6; the match to TRBD1 covers 7 bases. V was pared by 4 bases and J by 9 bases, with 6 bases of the junction left unmatched. This CDR3 spans 14 amino acids. CDR1 MGHDK and CDR2 SYGVNS come from the germline V gene.

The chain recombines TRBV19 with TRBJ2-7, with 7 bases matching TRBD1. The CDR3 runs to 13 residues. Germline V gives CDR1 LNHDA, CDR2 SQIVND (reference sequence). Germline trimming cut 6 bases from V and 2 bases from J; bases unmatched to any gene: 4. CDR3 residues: CASSSTGAYEQYF. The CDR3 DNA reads TGTGCCAGTAGCTCAACAGGGGCCTACGAGCAGTACTTC.

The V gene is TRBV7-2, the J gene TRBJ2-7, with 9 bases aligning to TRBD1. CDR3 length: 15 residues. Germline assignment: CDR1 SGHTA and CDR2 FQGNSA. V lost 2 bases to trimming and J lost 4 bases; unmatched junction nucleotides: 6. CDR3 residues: CASSLFQGQGYEQYF. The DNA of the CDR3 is TGTGCCAGCAGCTTATTTCAGGGACAGGGATACGAGCAGTACTTC.

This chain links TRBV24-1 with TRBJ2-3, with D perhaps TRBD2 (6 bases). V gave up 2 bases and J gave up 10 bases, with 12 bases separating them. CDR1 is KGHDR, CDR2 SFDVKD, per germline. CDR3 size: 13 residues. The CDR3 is CATSDSSPGAQYF. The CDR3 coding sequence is TGTGCCACCAGTGATTCTTCACCGGGAGCGCAGTATTTT.

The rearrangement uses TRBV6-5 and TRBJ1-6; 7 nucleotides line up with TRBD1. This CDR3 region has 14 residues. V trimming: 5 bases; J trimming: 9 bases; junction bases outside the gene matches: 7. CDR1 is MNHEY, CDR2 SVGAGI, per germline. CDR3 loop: CASSPTGDGSPLHF. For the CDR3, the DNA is TGTGCCAGCAGTCCAACAGGGGACGGTTCACCCCTCCACTTT.

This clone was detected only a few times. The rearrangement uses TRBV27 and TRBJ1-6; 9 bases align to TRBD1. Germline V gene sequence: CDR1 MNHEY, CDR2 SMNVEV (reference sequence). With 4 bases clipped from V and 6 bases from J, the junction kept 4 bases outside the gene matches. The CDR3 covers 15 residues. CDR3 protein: CASSSTGGINSPLHF. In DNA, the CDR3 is TGTGCCAGCAGTTCGACAGGGGGGATTAATTCACCCCTCCACTTT.

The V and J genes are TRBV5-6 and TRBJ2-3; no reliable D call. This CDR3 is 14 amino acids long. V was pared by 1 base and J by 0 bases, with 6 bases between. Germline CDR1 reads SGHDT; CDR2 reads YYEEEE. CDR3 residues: CASSLMRSTDTQYF. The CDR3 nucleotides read TGTGCCAGCAGCTTGATGAGGAGCACAGATACGCAGTATTTT.

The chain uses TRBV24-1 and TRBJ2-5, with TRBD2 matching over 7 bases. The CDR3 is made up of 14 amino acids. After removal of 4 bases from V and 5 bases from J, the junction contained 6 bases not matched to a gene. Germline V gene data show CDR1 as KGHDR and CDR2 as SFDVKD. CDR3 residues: CATSDRTSKETQYF. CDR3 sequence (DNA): TGTGCCACCAGTGACCGGACTAGTAAGGAGACCCAGTACTTC.

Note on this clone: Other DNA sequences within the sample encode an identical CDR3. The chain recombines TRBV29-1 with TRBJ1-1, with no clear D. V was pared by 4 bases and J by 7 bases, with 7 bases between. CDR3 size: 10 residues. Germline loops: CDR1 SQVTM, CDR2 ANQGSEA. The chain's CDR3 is CSVAHSEAFF. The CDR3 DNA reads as TGCAGCGTTGCGCACAGTGAAGCTTTCTTT.

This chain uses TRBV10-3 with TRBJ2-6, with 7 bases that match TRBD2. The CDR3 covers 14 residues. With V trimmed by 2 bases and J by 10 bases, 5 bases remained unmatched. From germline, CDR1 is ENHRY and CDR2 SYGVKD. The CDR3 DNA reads TGTGCCATCAGTGAGCCGGGACTAAAAAACGTCCTGACTTTC. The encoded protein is CAISEPGLKNVLTF.

The CDR3 loop is CASRYDSGPNEQFF. DNA for the CDR3: TGTGCCAGCAGGTACGATTCAGGTCCCAATGAGCAGTTCTTC. The chain uses TRBV28 and TRBJ2-1; D unresolved. The ends were cut back, 6 bases at V and 6 bases at J, with 15 bases in the middle. Germline values: CDR1 MDHEN, CDR2 SYDVKM. CDR3 length: 14 residues.

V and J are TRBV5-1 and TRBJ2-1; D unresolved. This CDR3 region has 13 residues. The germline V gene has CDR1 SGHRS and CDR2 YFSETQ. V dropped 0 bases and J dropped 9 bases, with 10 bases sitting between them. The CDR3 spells CASSLGSNGEQFF. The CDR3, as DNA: TGCGCCAGCAGCTTGGGCTCTAACGGTGAGCAGTTCTTC.

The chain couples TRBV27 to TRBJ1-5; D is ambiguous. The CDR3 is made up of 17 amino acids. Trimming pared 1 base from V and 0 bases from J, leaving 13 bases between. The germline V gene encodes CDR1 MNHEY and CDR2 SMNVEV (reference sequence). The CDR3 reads CASSLYYEEDSNQPQHF. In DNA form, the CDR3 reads TGTGCCAGCAGTTTATACTATGAGGAGGATAGCAATCAGCCCCAGCATTTT.